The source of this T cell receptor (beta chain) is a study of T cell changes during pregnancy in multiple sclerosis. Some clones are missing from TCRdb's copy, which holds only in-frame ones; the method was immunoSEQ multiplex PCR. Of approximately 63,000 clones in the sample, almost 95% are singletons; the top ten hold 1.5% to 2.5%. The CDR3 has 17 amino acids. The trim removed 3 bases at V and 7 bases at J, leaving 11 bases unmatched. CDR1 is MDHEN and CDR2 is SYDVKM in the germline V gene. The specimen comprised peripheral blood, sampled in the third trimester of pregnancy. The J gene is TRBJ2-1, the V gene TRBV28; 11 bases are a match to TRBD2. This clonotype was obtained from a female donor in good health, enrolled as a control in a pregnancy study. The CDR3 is CASSFSRGTSGSNEQFF. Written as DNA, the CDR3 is TGTGCCAGCAGTTTTTCCCGAGGCACTAGCGGGAGTAATGAGCAGTTCTTC.